These 30 T cell receptor beta chains came from one sample sequenced in a study of T cell responses to AZD1222 COVID-19 vaccine. Only in-frame clones appear in the TCRdb table, and some are missing; sequencing was by immunoSEQ multiplex PCR. The table shows 90,000 to 110,000 clones, with about 85% occurring only once. The specimen was peripheral blood, collected on day 0 of AZD1222 vaccination. These TCRs come from an adult in good health.

The chain uses TRBV10-3 and TRBJ2-3, with D unclear. Trimming stripped 3 bases from V and 2 bases from J, with 9 bases between. CDR3 length equals 14 residues. Germline V gene lookup returns CDR1 ENHRY and CDR2 SYGVKD. Here the CDR3 reads CAISDPATTDTQYF. The CDR3 nucleotides read TGTGCCATCAGTGATCCGGCCACCACAGATACGCAGTATTTT.

The rearrangement uses TRBV19 and TRBJ2-6; the D gene is possibly TRBD1 (6 bases). V lost 3 bases to trimming and J lost 2 bases, with 8 bases between them. Germline V gene sequence: CDR1 LNHDA, CDR2 SQIVND (reference sequence). This CDR3 is 15 amino acids long. CDR3 bases: TGTGCCAGTAGTATTGCAGGGGCTGGGGCCAACGTCCTGACTTTC. The encoded protein is CASSIAGAGANVLTF.

The chain joins TRBV28 to TRBJ2-7, with unresolved D. The V and J ends lost 8 bases and 3 bases respectively, with 14 bases between them. Germline CDR1 and CDR2: MDHEN and SYDVKM. This CDR3 has 13 residues. The CDR3 nucleotides are TGTGCCAGCCTACGAGGCGGCTACTACGAGCAGTACTTC. This sequence encodes CASLRGGYYEQYF.

V and J are TRBV10-3 and TRBJ2-1; D is undetermined. Trimming cost V 3 bases and J 4 bases, with 4 bases left between them. Germline CDR1 and CDR2: ENHRY and SYGVKD. The CDR3 extends over 12 amino acids. The CDR3 spells CAISDRYNEQFF. DNA of the CDR3: TGTGCCATCAGTGACCGTTACAATGAGCAGTTCTTC.

This clone was seen just once. The rearrangement uses TRBV7-8 and TRBJ1-1, with a weak D call TRBD1 (6 bases). The V gene's germline CDR1 is SGHVS and CDR2 FQNEAQ. The V end lost 5 bases, the J end lost 7 bases, and 14 bases lay between the germline ends. This CDR3 is built from 13 residues. CDR3 nucleotides: TGTGCCAGCAGCCGTGCCAGGGGTGATGAAGCTTTCTTT. Translating it yields CASSRARGDEAFF.

The V call is TRBV29-1, the J call TRBJ2-1, with 7 positions matching TRBD2. Germline loops: CDR1 SQVTM, CDR2 ANQGSEA. The CDR3 sequence is 14 residues long. V shed 4 bases, J shed 6 bases, and the junction held 9 bases outside the gene matches. The CDR3 DNA sequence: TGCAGCGTTGGGCTGCGGACTAGAGGCAATGAGCAGTTCTTC. Protein sequence: CSVGLRTRGNEQFF.

This chain joins TRBV4-1 and TRBJ2-6; D possibly uses TRBD1 or TRBD2 (6 bases each). The CDR3 is 17 residues long. Per germline, CDR1 MGHRA and CDR2 YSYEKL. Trimming removed 1 base from V and 2 bases from J, with 12 bases in between. The CDR3 DNA reads TGCGCCAGCAGCCAAGCAGAGGGGGGCCCTGGGGCCAACGTCCTGACTTTC. It translates to CASSQAEGGPGANVLTF.

This clone was observed a handful of times. V is TRBV6-5 and J is TRBJ1-6; weak D call: TRBD1 (5 bases). V was shortened by 5 bases and J by 9 bases, with 14 bases between the two germline ends. The CDR3 totals 14 residues. Germline assignment: CDR1 MNHEY and CDR2 SVGAGI. CDR3 in amino acids: CASSPAGLGSPLHF. CDR3 coding DNA: TGTGCCAGCAGTCCGGCGGGGCTGGGTTCACCCCTCCACTTT.

J is TRBJ2-7 and V is TRBV15; 8 bases align to TRBD1. Germline-derived CDR1 and CDR2 are LNHNV and YYDKDF (reference sequence). This CDR3 region has 13 residues. V shed 9 bases and J 6 bases; nucleotides not matched to a gene: 10. CDR3 in amino acids: CATNAQGAREQYF. Here the CDR3 DNA reads TGTGCCACGAATGCGCAGGGGGCGCGCGAGCAGTACTTC.

This chain uses TRBV10-3 with TRBJ2-5; 7 positions match TRBD1. V shed 2 bases and J 1 base; nucleotides not matched to a gene: 10. There are 17 residues in the CDR3. Germline loops: CDR1 ENHRY, CDR2 SYGVKD. This chain's CDR3 is CAISENWRQGTQETQYF. CDR3 bases: TGTGCCATCAGTGAGAATTGGCGACAGGGAACCCAAGAGACCCAGTACTTC.

The chain carries TRBV28 and TRBJ2-1, with D unresolved. The CDR3 loop spans 13 amino acids. The ends were cut back, 2 bases at V and 3 bases at J, with 5 bases in the middle. Germline V gives CDR1 MDHEN, CDR2 SYDVKM. The DNA for the CDR3 is TGTGCCAGCAGTTTAGCTAACTACAATGAGCAGTTCTTC. Translated, it gives CASSLANYNEQFF.

This chain joins TRBV7-9 and TRBJ1-3; D is undetermined. V was shortened by 5 bases and J by 0 bases, with 8 bases between the two germline ends. The CDR3 consists of 14 residues. Per the germline V gene, CDR1 is SEHNR and CDR2 is FQNEAQ (reference sequence). CDR3 amino acids: CASSLLSSGNTIYF. The CDR3 DNA follows: TGTGCCAGCAGCCTCTTAAGCTCTGGAAACACCATATATTTT.

The V gene is TRBV28, the J gene TRBJ2-5; 7 bases are a match to TRBD1. Germline trimming cut 2 bases from V and 1 base from J; bases unmatched to any gene: 10. Germline V gene data show CDR1 as MDHEN and CDR2 as SYDVKM. The CDR3 is 17 amino acids. CDR3 nucleotides: TGTGCCAGCAGTTTAGGCATCTACGGGACAGTCCAAGAGACCCAGTACTTC. It is translated as CASSLGIYGTVQETQYF.

The chain carries TRBV28 and TRBJ1-4; 10 positions agree with TRBD1. This CDR3 comprises 15 residues. Germline CDR1 is MDHEN and CDR2 is SYDVKM. The CDR3, as DNA: TGTGCGTCCGGGACAGGGGATTTTACTAATGAAAAACTGTTTTTT. It translates to CASGTGDFTNEKLFF.

This sequence joins TRBV5-8 and TRBJ1-1; D gene unclear. The V end lost 5 bases, the J end lost 8 bases, and 10 bases lay between the germline ends. This CDR3 is built from 11 residues. The germline gives CDR1 SGHTS, CDR2 YDEGEE. CDR3 sequence (DNA): TGTGCCAGCAGGGGTCGCTCGGAAGCTTTCTTT. It specifies CASRGRSEAFF. Combining the CDR3 with reference TRBV5-8 and TRBJ1-1 gives the whole variable domain EAGVTQSPTHLIKTRGQQATLRCSPISGHTSVYWYQQALGLGLQFLLWYDEGEERNRGNFPPRFSGRQFPNYSSELNVNALELEDSALYLCASRGRSEAFFGQGTRLTVV.

The rearrangement links TRBV28 to TRBJ1-2, with 8 bases that match TRBD1. The CDR3 spans 15 residues. Germline V gene lookup returns CDR1 MDHEN and CDR2 SYDVKM. J was trimmed by 6 bases and V by 5 bases; bases with no gene match: 11. This chain's CDR3 is CASSPWTGREDGYTF. In DNA form, the CDR3 reads TGTGCCAGCAGTCCATGGACAGGGAGGGAAGATGGCTACACCTTC.

The V gene is TRBV24-1, the J gene TRBJ1-4, with D maybe TRBD1 (5 bases). CDR3 length: 15 residues. V lost 3 bases and J 4 bases, leaving 11 bases between the germline ends. CDR1 and CDR2 from the germline V gene are KGHDR and SFDVKD. DNA of the CDR3: TGTGCCACCAGTGATCCCGGGACGGGTAATGAAAAACTGTTTTTT. Protein: CATSDPGTGNEKLFF.

V gene TRBV7-9 combines with J gene TRBJ2-1, with 7 bases lining up with TRBD2. Trimming took 3 bases from V and 16 from J; bases not matched to a gene: 9. CDR1 and CDR2 (germline): SEHNR, FQNEAQ (reference sequence). This CDR3 contains 12 residues. Here the CDR3 DNA reads TGTGCCAGCAGCTTCGTCTCTAGCGGCTTCTTCTTC. Translating gives CASSFVSSGFFF. Combining the CDR3 with reference TRBV7-9 and TRBJ2-1 gives the whole variable domain DTGVSQNPRHKITKRGQNVTFRCDPISEHNRLYWYRQTLGQGPEFLTYFQNEAQLEKSRLLSDRFSAERPKGSFSTLEIQRTEQGDSAMYLCASSFVSSGFFFGPGTRLTVL.

The V and J genes are TRBV6-6 and TRBJ2-2, with no clear D. Trimming removed 4 bases from V and 3 bases from J, with 9 bases in between. The length of the CDR3 is 14 residues. Germline V gene lookup returns CDR1 MNHNY and CDR2 SVGAGI (reference sequence). CDR3 DNA: TGTGCCAGCAGTTCCGGCGGTGACACCGGGGAGCTGTTTTTT. This codes for CASSSGGDTGELFF.

This sequence joins TRBV18 and TRBJ2-4; 9 bases line up with TRBD1. This CDR3 contains 21 residues. Germline V lookup: CDR1 KGHSH, CDR2 LQKENI. With V trimmed by 3 bases and J by 1 base, 19 bases remained unmatched. The CDR3 bases are TGTGCCAGCTCACCCCCAGCGGGACAGGGAGGATCACCGATGGCCAAAAACATTCAGTACTTC. Its translation is CASSPPAGQGGSPMAKNIQYF.

This clone was counted a single time. The chain is built from TRBV5-6 and TRBJ1-6, with D possibly matching TRBD1 (6 bases). The germline V gene has CDR1 SGHDT and CDR2 YYEEEE. V was cut by 1 base and J by 3 bases, with 14 bases left in between. CDR3 length: 17 amino acids. CDR3 sequence reads: CASSLIGGANYNSPLHF. DNA for the CDR3: TGTGCCAGCAGCTTGATTGGGGGGGCGAACTATAATTCACCCCTCCACTTT.

The gene calls are TRBV15 and TRBJ2-7; D is ambiguous. Germline CDR1 is LNHNV and CDR2 is YYDKDF (reference sequence). V was cut by 0 bases and J by 2 bases, with 5 bases left in between. The CDR3 is 13 amino acids. The CDR3 sequence is CATSRDITYEQYF. The CDR3 region has the DNA TGTGCCACCAGCAGAGATATCACCTACGAGCAGTACTTC.

The chain has TRBV19 and TRBJ1-2; TRBD1 matches 7 bases. This CDR3 has 14 amino acids. Germline V lookup: CDR1 LNHDA, CDR2 SQIVND (reference sequence). V trimming: 9 bases; J trimming: 0 bases; junction bases outside the gene matches: 7. CDR3 sequence reads: CASETGIANYGYTF. In nucleotides, the CDR3 is TGTGCCAGCGAGACAGGGATTGCTAACTATGGCTACACCTTC.

J is TRBJ2-1 and V is TRBV10-3, with D perhaps TRBD2 (5 bases). There are 16 residues in the CDR3. V was pared by 0 bases and J by 5 bases, with 14 bases between. From germline, CDR1 is ENHRY and CDR2 SYGVKD. CDR3 sequence reads: CAISESRGGYHNEQFF. The CDR3 bases are TGTGCCATCAGTGAGTCGAGAGGCGGGTATCACAATGAGCAGTTCTTC.

The rearrangement uses TRBV5-6 and TRBJ2-3; D unclear. From germline, CDR1 is SGHDT and CDR2 YYEEEE. V was trimmed by 0 bases and J by 0 bases, leaving 8 bases between them. This CDR3 is 15 amino acids long. CDR3 DNA: TGTGCCAGCAGCTTGGTTCGGTATAGCACAGATACGCAGTATTTT. Residues: CASSLVRYSTDTQYF.

The chain couples TRBV30 to TRBJ2-1; D remains ambiguous. The CDR3 contains 11 residues. Germline lookup yields CDR1 GTSNPN and CDR2 SVGIG (reference sequence). V was trimmed by 0 bases and J by 9 bases, leaving 6 bases between them. In nucleotides, the CDR3 is TGTGCCTGGAGTGTAATAAGTGAGCAGTTCTTC. Protein: CAWSVISEQFF.

This chain connects TRBV10-3 to TRBJ2-5; no definite D call. The V gene lost 4 bases and the J gene lost 3 bases, with 12 bases spanning the gap. The CDR3 is made up of 14 amino acids. Germline V gene lookup returns CDR1 ENHRY and CDR2 SYGVKD. The CDR3 DNA sequence: TGTGCCATCAGTGCAGACCCGACTGAAGAGACCCAGTACTTC. It codes for CAISADPTEETQYF.

The V call is TRBV5-4, the J call TRBJ2-5; 12 positions match TRBD1. The V gene's germline CDR1 is SGHNT and CDR2 YYREEE (reference sequence). The CDR3 sequence is 16 residues long. V trimming: 4 bases; J trimming: 5 bases; junction bases outside the gene matches: 9. CDR3 DNA sequence: TGTGCCAGCAGCCAGGGACAGGGGGCCGGGCTGGAGACCCAGTACTTC. Translation: CASSQGQGAGLETQYF. Looking up the rest from reference TRBV5-4 and TRBJ2-5 gives the full variable domain: ETGVTQSPTHLIKTRGQQVTLRCSSQSGHNTVSWYQQALGQGPQFIFQYYREEENGRGNFPPRFSGLQFPNYSSELNVNALELDDSALYLCASSQGQGAGLETQYFGPGTRLLVL.

The rearrangement links TRBV27 to TRBJ1-5; TRBD1 is a possible D gene (5 bases). Trimming removed 8 bases from V and 3 bases from J, with 11 bases in between. Germline V gene lookup returns CDR1 MNHEY and CDR2 SMNVEV (reference sequence). CDR3 size: 13 residues. CDR3 bases: TGTGCCAGCTCGGGACTGAACAATCAGCCCCAGCATTTT. Amino acids: CASSGLNNQPQHF.

V is TRBV19 and J is TRBJ1-4; 8 bases match TRBD1. The CDR3 spans 17 residues. V was pared by 4 bases and J by 1 base, with 8 bases of the junction left unmatched. Germline lookup yields CDR1 LNHDA and CDR2 SQIVND (reference sequence). Written as DNA, the CDR3 is TGTGCCAGTAGTAGGCGACAGGGGACTAGAACTAATGAAAAACTGTTTTTT. Protein: CASSRRQGTRTNEKLFF.